This entry features one T cell receptor beta chain sequence. These data are taken from a study of blood T cell repertoires in COVID-19. V dropped 5 bases and J dropped 5; count of bases not matched to a gene: 6. The CDR3 length is 15 residues. Looked up from germline, CDR1 is SGHTA and CDR2 is FQGNSA. Assay: immunoSEQ multiplex PCR; the TCRdb copy retains only in-frame clones and omits some. This sample has under 200,000 clones; 87% occur once, and the top ten carry over 9%. The V gene is TRBV7-2, the J gene TRBJ1-4; 9 positions match TRBD1. This receptor was obtained from a woman in her seventies with COVID-19, enrolled during active disease. Material: peripheral blood. The CDR3 reads CASSVQGARNEKLFF. The CDR3, as DNA: TGTGCCAGCAGCGTACAGGGGGCGAGAAATGAAAAACTGTTTTTT.